These T cell receptor beta chains were read from a single sample in a study of blood T cell repertoires in COVID-19. TCRdb's table, derived via immunoSEQ multiplex PCR, lists solely in-frame clones and lacks some. The repertoire includes about 270,000 clones, approximately 86% of them detected once, and under 3.5% sits in the top ten. The sample was peripheral blood. The receptors originated from a woman younger than 30 with acute or convalescent COVID-19. CDR3s include the opening cysteine and the closing phenylalanine or tryptophan. The order of the fields is V gene, clone size, D gene, J gene, CDR3 DNA, CDR3 protein. A D gene is named only where the DNA matches it firmly. For some rows the clone size is stated as once, few or many, or as a class when expanded; others skip it.

>TRBV2|.|.|TRBJ2-3
TGTGCCAGAAGGGCAGGGGCTAGCACAGATACGCAGTATTTT
CARRAGASTDTQYF
>TRBV11-2|once|TRBD2|TRBJ2-3
TGTGCCAGCAGCGGGACTAGCGCATCAGATACGCAGTATTTT
CASSGTSASDTQYF
>TRBV6-2/TRBV6-3|.|.|TRBJ2-1
TGTGCCAGCAGTTACGGAGGCGGGGTCCTTTCGAATGAGCAGTTCTTC
CASSYGGGVLSNEQFF
>TRBV19|.|.|TRBJ1-5
TGTGCCAGTAGTAACGTGGGGGGTCAGCCCCAGCATTTT
CASSNVGGQPQHF
>TRBV9|once|.|TRBJ2-3
TGTGCCAGCAGCGGGGGAGTTAGCCTAGACACAGATACGCAGTATTTT
CASSGGVSLDTDTQYF
>TRBV5-1|.|.|TRBJ2-2
TGCGCCAGCAGCTTGGTTGGGGCATCGAACACCGGGGAGCTGTTTTTT
CASSLVGASNTGELFF
>TRBV5-6|.|.|TRBJ1-5
TGTGCCAGCAGCTTGGGACAGCACAGTCAGCCCCAGCATTTT
CASSLGQHSQPQHF
>TRBV7-8|.|TRBD2|TRBJ2-3
TGTGCCAGCAGGCGGACTAGCGGGAGCGAGGCGGATACGCAGTATTTT
CASRRTSGSEADTQYF
>TRBV7-3|.|.|TRBJ2-1
TGTGCCAGCAGCCCGCGGGACGGCTACAATGAGCAGTTCTTC
CASSPRDGYNEQFF
>TRBV6-5|.|.|TRBJ1-5
TGTGCCAGCAGGCCGAACAGAGACAATCAGCCCCAGCATTTT
CASRPNRDNQPQHF
>TRBV11-2|.|.|TRBJ2-5
TGTGCCAGCAGCCCCTGGAGCGAAGAGACCCAGTACTTC
CASSPWSEETQYF
>TRBV2|.|.|TRBJ1-4
TGTGCCAGCAGTGAAGGGCAGGGGAATTATGAAAAACTGTTTTTT
CASSEGQGNYEKLFF
>TRBV9|.|TRBD1|TRBJ1-1
TGTGCCAGCAGCGTAACGGGGACAGGGTCGGGCACTGAAGCTTTCTTT
CASSVTGTGSGTEAFF
>TRBV2|.|TRBD1|TRBJ2-7
TGTGCCAGCAGTGATGTGGGGGCAGGGGGAAACGAGCAGTACTTC
CASSDVGAGGNEQYF
>TRBV11-2|.|TRBD1|TRBJ2-3
TGTGCCAGCAGCTTAGGCCCCGGGACAGGGGAGGGGAGAGATACGCAGTATTTT
CASSLGPGTGEGRDTQYF
>TRBV19|.|.|TRBJ1-5
TGTGCCAGTAGCCCAGGGTCGTGGCAGCCCCAGCATTTT
CASSPGSWQPQHF
>TRBV10-3|.|.|TRBJ1-5
TGTGCCATCAGTCGGGACAATAGCAATCAGCCCCAGCATTTT
CAISRDNSNQPQHF
>TRBV6-5|.|.|TRBJ1-1
TGTGCCAGCAGACCGCCTACAGGAGACACTGAAGCTTTCTTT
CASRPPTGDTEAFF
>TRBV9|.|TRBD2|TRBJ2-7
TGTGCCAGCAGCGTAGTCGGGACTAGCTACGAGCAGTACTTC
CASSVVGTSYEQYF
>TRBV3-1/TRBV3-2|.|.|TRBJ2-1
TGTGCCAGCAGCCAGAGACCGACAAGCCGCAATGAGCAGTTCTTC
CASSQRPTSRNEQFF
>TRBV19|.|TRBD2|TRBJ2-5
TGTGCCAGCAGGCAACTAGCGGGAGATCATGGCGGCCAAGAGACCCAGTACTTC
CASRQLAGDHGGQETQYF
>TRBV10-3|few|TRBD1|TRBJ1-2
TGTGCCATCAGTGCGGGTGCAGGGGGAGGCTATGGCTACACCTTC
CAISAGAGGGYGYTF
>TRBV7-6|.|.|TRBJ1-2
TGTGCCAGCAGCACAGGCTATGGCTACACCTTC
CASSTGYGYTF
>TRBV6-2/TRBV6-3|.|.|TRBJ1-2
TGTGCCAGCAGTTCTCGGACAGCCCCCTATGGCTACACCTTC
CASSSRTAPYGYTF
>TRBV5-4|.|TRBD2|TRBJ2-7
TGTGCCAGCAGCTTGGGAACTAGCGGGTATTTCTACGAGCAGTACTTC
CASSLGTSGYFYEQYF
>TRBV6-1|many|TRBD2|TRBJ2-3
TGTGCCAGCAGTGAAGACCTAGCGGGCTTCACAGATACGCAGTATTTT
CASSEDLAGFTDTQYF
>TRBV5-1|.|TRBD2|TRBJ2-5
TGCGCCAGCAGCCTCCTCGAGCGGGAGGGCCGGGAGACCCAGTACTTC
CASSLLEREGRETQYF
>TRBV18|.|TRBD1|TRBJ1-1
TGTGCCAGCTCTTCTACCACAGGGGACACTGAAGCTTTCTTT
CASSSTTGDTEAFF
>TRBV5-1|few|.|TRBJ1-1
TGCGCCAGCAAGGGTGGAGGGGTGAACACTGAAGCTTTCTTT
CASKGGGVNTEAFF
>TRBV2|.|TRBD2|TRBJ2-5
TGTGCCAGCAGCCTACCATCGGGGGGGAAAGAGACCCAGTACTTC
CASSLPSGGKETQYF
>TRBV7-9|.|TRBD2|TRBJ2-1
TGTGCCAGCAGCCTCCTAGGACTAGCATCGACCTACAATGAGCAGTTCTTC
CASSLLGLASTYNEQFF
>TRBV5-1|.|.|TRBJ2-5
TGCGCCAGCAGCTGGGGGCCGACCCAAGAGACCCAGTACTTC
CASSWGPTQETQYF
>TRBV19|.|.|TRBJ2-1
TGTGCCAGTAGTTGGCAGGGAAGCTCCTACAATGAGCAGTTCTTC
CASSWQGSSYNEQFF
>TRBV5-1|.|TRBD2|TRBJ2-7
TGCGCCAGCAGCTTGACTAGCGGGACTCTCTACGAGCAGTACTTC
CASSLTSGTLYEQYF
>TRBV7-6|.|TRBD2|TRBJ2-7
TGTGCCAGCAGCTTATCGGGGACTAGCCCCTACGAGCAGTACTTC
CASSLSGTSPYEQYF
>TRBV24-1|.|TRBD1|TRBJ2-2
TGTGCCACCAGTGTTCGACAGGGGACCGGGGAGCTGTTTTTT
CATSVRQGTGELFF
>TRBV28|.|TRBD1|TRBJ2-6
TGTGCCAGCAGTAGGCCGACAGGGGGCTCTGGGGCCAACGTCCTGACTTTC
CASSRPTGGSGANVLTF
>TRBV7-9|.|TRBD1|TRBJ2-3
TGTGCCAGCAGCTTTCTTGAGGGACAGAACACAGATACGCAGTATTTT
CASSFLEGQNTDTQYF
>TRBV7-6|few|.|TRBJ2-7
TGTGCCAGCAGCCGACAGGGAGGCTACGAGCAGTACTTC
CASSRQGGYEQYF
>TRBV9|.|TRBD2|TRBJ2-3
TGTGCCAGCAGCGCGGGGAGACTAGCGGGGATCACAGATACGCAGTATTTT
CASSAGRLAGITDTQYF
>TRBV10-3|once|.|TRBJ2-5
TGTGCCATCAGTGAGGAGTTAGTTCGGGAGACCCAGTACTTC
CAISEELVRETQYF
>TRBV6-2/TRBV6-3|.|.|TRBJ2-2
TGTGCCAGCAGTTACTGGGTTTTCGGTTGGCAGCGCACCGGGGAGCTGTTTTTT
CASSYWVFGWQRTGELFF
>TRBV7-8|.|.|TRBJ1-2
TGTGCCAGCAGCTTAGGGGTGAACAGGGAATTCACTGATGGCTACACCTTC
CASSLGVNREFTDGYTF
>TRBV30|.|.|TRBJ2-3
TGTGCCTGGAGTGTAAACTCCCAAGATACGCAGTATTTT
CAWSVNSQDTQYF
>TRBV11-3|.|.|TRBJ1-4
TGTGCCAGCCGCTTGGACGGGCGACTAGGTGAAAAACTGTTTTTT
CASRLDGRLGEKLFF
>TRBV25-1|.|.|TRBJ1-4
TGTGCCAGCAGCAGGGGAAGCGAAAAACTGTTTTTT
CASSRGSEKLFF
>TRBV12-3/TRBV12-4|.|TRBD1|TRBJ2-7
TGTGCCAGCAGACGACAGGGATTGGACGAGCAGTACTTC
CASRRQGLDEQYF
>TRBV5-1|.|TRBD1|TRBJ1-2
TGCGCCAGCAGCTTGGGGACAGGGGATCTCTCCTTC
CASSLGTGDLSF
>TRBV7-8|once|TRBD1|TRBJ1-1
TGTGCCAGCAGGCAAAGACAGGGTTCGAACACTGAAGCTTTCTTT
CASRQRQGSNTEAFF
>TRBV9|.|.|TRBJ1-3
TGTGCCAGCAGCCCCCGGGTGTTCTCTGGAAACACCATATATTTT
CASSPRVFSGNTIYF
>TRBV3-1/TRBV3-2|.|TRBD1|TRBJ2-7
TGTGCCAGCAGCCAAGCCACCACAGGGGACCCCTACGAGCAGTACTTC
CASSQATTGDPYEQYF
>TRBV14|.|TRBD2|TRBJ2-1
TGTGCCAGCAGCCCTTACCGGACTAGCGCAAGCTCCTACAATGAGCAGTTCTTC
CASSPYRTSASSYNEQFF
>TRBV10-3|.|.|TRBJ2-1
TGTGCCATCAGTGAGTCGGGAGAGAGCCTATACAATGAGCAGTTCTTC
CAISESGESLYNEQFF
>TRBV2|.|TRBD1|TRBJ2-2
TGTGCCAGCAGTGGACAGGGCGTGGGCACCGGGGAGCTGTTTTTT
CASSGQGVGTGELFF
>TRBV7-9|.|.|TRBJ1-6
TGTGCCAGCAGCTCAAAGAGGACCCTGGGGAGCTCCTATAATTCACCCCTCCACTTT
CASSSKRTLGSSYNSPLHF
>TRBV6-4|.|TRBD2|TRBJ2-3
TGTGCCAGCAGTGCGACTAGCGGGGGGGTAGATACGCAGTATTTT
CASSATSGGVDTQYF
>TRBV14|.|.|TRBJ1-1
TGTGCCAGCAGCCAAGATTGGGCGCCTGGAGCTTTCTTT
CASSQDWAPGAFF
>TRBV7-2|.|TRBD1|TRBJ1-5
TGTGCCAGCAGCTTGGACAGGGGTGGGGGTCAGCCCCAGCATTTT
CASSLDRGGGQPQHF
>TRBV6-2/TRBV6-3|.|TRBD2|TRBJ2-1
TGTGCCAGCAGTTACTCTCTAGTGCGGGGGTTGAATGAGCAGTTCTTC
CASSYSLVRGLNEQFF
>TRBV5-1|.|.|TRBJ2-5
TGCGCCAGCGCCCAATCAGGGGAAGAGACCCAGTACTTC
CASAQSGEETQYF